This T cell receptor beta chain derives from a study of T cells after yellow fever vaccination. Study conclusions and caveats: Faster peaking, at day 5 versus 15, marked a secondary response that was weaker. Booster samples showed a return of most primary-vaccination clones (around 96% CD4, 88% CD8). Some clonotypes, a small share, were shared between CD4 and CD8 compartments.

TCR cDNA, made by 5'RACE template switching, carried an added universal primer site and UMIs. TCRdb redid the calling of the 5' RACE reads with MiXCR, one entry per CDR3 protein. Of about 300,000 distinct CDR3 sequences listed, roughly 4.3% are singletons. Remarks on this clonotype: The antigen is undetermined.

The CDR3 totals 12 residues. V was trimmed by 5 bases and J by 3 bases, leaving 8 bases between them. The V and J genes are TRBV12-3 or TRBV12-4 and TRBJ2-7, with D perhaps matching TRBD1 (6 bases). Source: PBMCs, taken 5 days after the yellow fever booster vaccination. The TCR originated in a man aged 18-30 years who received the YFV17D yellow fever vaccine. The CDR3 nucleotides read TGTGCCAGCAGTAGGGGGTTCTACGAGCAGTACGTC. It encodes CASSRGFYEQYV.